One sample yielded the 21 T cell receptor beta chains listed below, sequenced in a study of cytomegalovirus exposure and HLA in healthy donors (dated by TCRdb to between 2016 and 2019). Libraries were made using the immunoSEQ multiplex PCR assay. For the multiplex PCR, a mixture combining 60 forward primers for TCR Vbeta segments and 13 reverse primers for TCR Jbeta segments was used. TCRdb limited this immuneACCESS table to in-frame rearrangements with V and J called. A share of clones is missing; checked studies link under half to unresolved V genes, and the rest is unexplained. This sample has about 120,000 clones in its table, and roughly three quarters of those were observed once. The top ten hold roughly 1.5% of the sample. Sequencing was performed on PBMCs. These receptors were collected from a woman aged 18-29 years in good health and CMV-seronegative.

This clone was detected only once. This chain links TRBV5-5 with TRBJ1-2, with a tentative D call TRBD1 (5 bases). This CDR3 is built from 13 residues. With 4 bases removed from V and 4 bases from J, the gap between germline ends came to 11 bases. Germline CDR1 and CDR2: SGHKS and YYEKEE (reference sequence). The CDR3 loop is CASSGTSLYGYTF. The CDR3 DNA is TGTGCCAGCAGCGGGACTAGCCTCTATGGCTACACCTTC.

The chain recombines TRBV19 with TRBJ1-3; perhaps TRBD1 as D (5 bases). With 6 bases removed from V and 0 bases from J, the gap between germline ends came to 12 bases. CDR1 LNHDA and CDR2 SQIVND come from the germline V gene (reference sequence). This CDR3 comprises 15 residues. CDR3 in DNA: TGTGCCAGTAGAACCGGGGGTCTCTCTGGAAACACCATATATTTT. Translation: CASRTGGLSGNTIYF. Full variable domain (rest looked up from reference TRBV19 and TRBJ1-3): DGGITQSPKYLFRKEGQNVTLSCEQNLNHDAMYWYRQDPGQGLRLIYYSQIVNDFQKGDIAEGYSVSREKKESFPLTVTSAQKNPTAFYLCASRTGGLSGNTIYFGEGSWLTVV.

The CDR3 nucleotides read TGCGCCAGCAGCTTGGTACTAGCGGGAGCGGCCGGGGAGCTGTTTTTT. Encoded protein: CASSLVLAGAAGELFF. The chain combines TRBV5-1 with TRBJ2-2, with 11 bases identical to TRBD2. The germline gives CDR1 SGHRS, CDR2 YFSETQ. The CDR3 is made up of 16 amino acids. The trim removed 0 bases at V and 6 bases at J, leaving 4 bases unmatched.

This chain connects TRBV2 to TRBJ1-4, with 8 bases identical to TRBD1. Germline V gene lookup returns CDR1 SNHLY and CDR2 FYNNEI. Germline trimming cut 5 bases from V and 6 bases from J; bases unmatched to any gene: 2. The CDR3 totals 13 residues. CDR3 coding DNA: TGTGCCAGCAGTAACAGGGGGTATGAAAAACTGTTTTTT. Translating it yields CASSNRGYEKLFF.

This chain links TRBV5-1 with TRBJ1-1, with no clear D. CDR1 and CDR2 from the germline V gene are SGHRS and YFSETQ. V shed 2 bases and J shed 0 bases, with 11 bases lying between them. The CDR3 covers 15 residues. CDR3 loop: CASSFGARVNTEAFF. In DNA form, the CDR3 reads TGCGCCAGCAGCTTTGGTGCGAGGGTGAACACTGAAGCTTTCTTT.

The chain links TRBV6-5 to TRBJ1-1; a possible D gene is TRBD1 (6 bases). V shed 2 bases and J shed 4 bases, with 14 bases lying between them. This CDR3 contains 15 residues. Germline CDR1 is MNHEY and CDR2 is SVGAGI. This CDR3 is CASSYDRTWGTEAFF. The CDR3 DNA reads TGTGCCAGCAGTTACGACAGGACCTGGGGCACTGAAGCTTTCTTT.

The chain couples TRBV28 to TRBJ1-6; D is perhaps TRBD1 (5 bases). Deletions cut 8 bases from V and 10 bases from J, with 15 bases between. CDR1 and CDR2 from the germline V gene are MDHEN and SYDVKM. The CDR3 runs to 13 residues. The CDR3 reads CASAQVNGSPLHF. CDR3 nucleotide sequence: TGTGCCAGCGCACAGGTAAATGGATCACCCCTCCACTTT. The variable domain in full, completed from reference TRBV28 and TRBJ1-6, reads DVKVTQSSRYLVKRTGEKVFLECVQDMDHENMFWYRQDPGLGLRLIYFSYDVKMKEKGDIPEGYSVSREKKERFSLILESASTNQTSMYLCASAQVNGSPLHFGNGTRLTVT.

The rearrangement joins TRBV10-3 to TRBJ2-7; TRBD2 aligns across 13 bases. CDR1 ENHRY and CDR2 SYGVKD come from the germline V gene. CDR3 length: 18 amino acids. J gave up 0 bases and V 10 bases, and 15 bases lay outside the gene matches. The CDR3 here is CATDGPGLAGRVSYEQYF. CDR3 nucleotide sequence: TGTGCCACCGACGGCCCGGGACTAGCGGGGCGCGTCTCCTACGAGCAGTACTTC.

This rearrangement joins TRBV19 to TRBJ1-5; 8 bases agree with TRBD1. Unmatched junction bases numbered 3, after V lost 7 bases and J lost 1 base. Germline values: CDR1 LNHDA, CDR2 SQIVND (reference sequence). The CDR3 runs 14 residues. The CDR3 region is CASIRTGSNQPQHF. The CDR3 DNA follows: TGTGCCAGTATCCGGACAGGGAGCAATCAGCCCCAGCATTTT.

This chain joins TRBV7-8 and TRBJ1-5; 12 bases align to TRBD1. Per germline, CDR1 SGHVS and CDR2 FQNEAQ. This CDR3 comprises 19 residues. The J segment lost 7 bases and the V segment lost 1 base, leaving 14 bases of the junction unmatched. CDR3 protein: CASSLESRDRGRLGQPQHF. The DNA for the CDR3 is TGTGCCAGCAGCTTAGAGTCCAGGGACAGGGGGCGATTGGGACAGCCCCAGCATTTT.

V usage is TRBV21-1 and J usage is TRBJ2-7; TRBD1, as called in the table, went unchecked against the DNA. TRBV21-1 is noted as a pseudogene. CDR3 size: 14 residues. DNA for the CDR3: TGTGCCAGCAGTGTAGGCAGGTGCAGCTACGAGCAGTACTTC. Amino acids: CASSVGRCSYEQYF.

The rearrangement uses TRBV27 and TRBJ2-3; no clear D gene. Trimming left V 2 bases short and J 6 bases short, with 9 bases between. This CDR3 is 13 amino acids long. Germline CDR1 MNHEY, CDR2 SMNVEV (reference sequence). CDR3: CASSLTGSDTQYF. The CDR3 nucleotides are TGTGCCAGCAGTTTAACGGGTAGCGATACGCAGTATTTT.

This sequence joins TRBV6-5 and TRBJ2-3; perhaps TRBD2 as D (6 bases). CDR3 length: 15 amino acids. Germline V gene lookup returns CDR1 MNHEY and CDR2 SVGAGI. V lost 7 bases and J lost 2, with 16 bases in between. For the CDR3, the DNA is TGTGCCAGCACCCAGTCGGGGGTTATCACAGATACGCAGTATTTT. Translating it yields CASTQSGVITDTQYF.

This clone was counted only a few times. The chain uses TRBV6-8 and TRBJ2-3; unclear D gene. With 11 bases removed from V and 6 bases from J, the gap between germline ends came to 6 bases. This CDR3 has 9 amino acids. The germline CDR1 and CDR2 sequences are MNHGY and SAAAGT. This CDR3 is CARVDTQYF. CDR3 sequence (DNA): TGTGCCCGCGTGGATACGCAGTATTTT.

Here the CDR3 reads CASSFARGGSDTQYF. CDR3 bases: TGTGCCAGCAGCTTTGCGCGGGGGGGCTCAGATACGCAGTATTTT. V and J are TRBV5-6 and TRBJ2-3, with 9 nucleotides matching TRBD2. The trim removed 2 bases at V and 4 bases at J, leaving 5 bases unmatched. The germline gives CDR1 SGHDT, CDR2 YYEEEE. CDR3 size: 15 residues.

V usage is TRBV19 and J usage is TRBJ1-1; D remains ambiguous. Germline V lookup: CDR1 LNHDA, CDR2 SQIVND (reference sequence). With 8 bases removed from V and 1 base from J, the gap between germline ends came to 11 bases. The CDR3 sequence is 13 residues long. The CDR3 sequence is CASRRRGNTEAFF. The CDR3 region has the DNA TGTGCCAGTCGCCGGCGGGGGAACACTGAAGCTTTCTTT.

The chain uses TRBV6-1 and TRBJ1-1; perhaps TRBD1 as D (5 bases). V lost 6 bases and J lost 3, with 11 bases in between. Germline CDR1 is MNHNS and CDR2 is SASEGT. This CDR3 has 13 amino acids. CDR3 protein: CASSADSHTEAFF. In nucleotides, the CDR3 is TGTGCCAGCAGCGCCGACAGCCACACTGAAGCTTTCTTT.

This clone has a count of ten or more. The rearrangement links TRBV9 to TRBJ1-1; TRBD1 is a possible D gene (5 bases). Germline loops: CDR1 SGDLS, CDR2 YYNGEE. The CDR3 runs to 15 residues. Trimming took 0 bases from V and 1 from J, leaving 10 bases between them. CDR3 bases: TGTGCCAGCAGCGTAGACAGGCGGGGGAACACTGAAGCTTTCTTT. Protein sequence: CASSVDRRGNTEAFF. The complete variable domain, with remaining parts taken from reference TRBV9 and TRBJ1-1, reads DSGVTQTPKHLITATGQRVTLRCSPRSGDLSVYWYQQSLDQGLQFLIQYYNGEERAKGNILERFSAQQFPDLHSELNLSSLELGDSALYFCASSVDRRGNTEAFFGQGTRLTVV.

This chain joins TRBV28 and TRBJ1-2, with D possibly being TRBD1 (5 bases). The CDR3 has 12 residues. Germline CDR1 MDHEN, CDR2 SYDVKM. V was clipped by 2 bases and J by 5 bases, with 6 bases between them. The CDR3 here is CASSLPGYGYTF. The CDR3 DNA reads TGTGCCAGCAGTTTACCAGGGTATGGCTACACCTTC.

The V and J genes are TRBV5-1 and TRBJ2-7, with a tentative D call TRBD2 (6 bases). Trimming left V 4 bases short and J 0 bases short, with 17 bases between. Germline V gives CDR1 SGHRS, CDR2 YFSETQ. This CDR3 has 16 residues. CDR3 sequence reads: CASSPYAGLSSYEQYF. The CDR3 DNA follows: TGCGCCAGCAGCCCTTACGCGGGGTTAAGCTCCTACGAGCAGTACTTC. The whole variable domain, filled in from reference TRBV5-1 and TRBJ2-7, reads KAGVTQTPRYLIKTRGQQVTLSCSPISGHRSVSWYQQTPGQGLQFLFEYFSETQRNKGNFPGRFSGRQFSNSRSEMNVSTLELGDSALYLCASSPYAGLSSYEQYFGPGTRLTVT.

As concerns this clone: The junction shows a germline mismatch at one end, possibly a read error. The V call is TRBV11-2, the J call TRBJ2-7; 9 bases fit TRBD1. This CDR3 has 16 amino acids. Germline CDR1 SGHAT, CDR2 FQNNGV. CDR3 coding DNA: TGTGCCAGCAACTTAAAACCGGGACAGGGCGCCTACGAGCAGTACTTC. It codes for CASNLKPGQGAYEQYF. Full variable domain (rest looked up from reference TRBV11-2 and TRBJ2-7): EAGVAQSPRYKIIEKRQSVAFWCNPISGHATLYWYQQILGQGPKLLIQFQNNGVVDDSQLPKDRFSAERLKGVDSTLKIQPAKLEDSAVYLCASNLKPGQGAYEQYFGPGTRLTVT.